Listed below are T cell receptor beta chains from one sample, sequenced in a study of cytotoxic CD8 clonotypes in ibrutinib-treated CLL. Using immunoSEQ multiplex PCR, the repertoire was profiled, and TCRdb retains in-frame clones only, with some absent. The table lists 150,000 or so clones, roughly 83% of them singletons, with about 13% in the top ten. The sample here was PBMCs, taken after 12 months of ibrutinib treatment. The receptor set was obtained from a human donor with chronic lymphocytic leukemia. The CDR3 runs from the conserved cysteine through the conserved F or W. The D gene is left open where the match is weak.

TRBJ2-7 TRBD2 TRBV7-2 CASSLAASGSSYEQYF
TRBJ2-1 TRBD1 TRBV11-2 CASSPDLSGTGTNEQFF
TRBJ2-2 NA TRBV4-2 CASRPFFSTGELFF
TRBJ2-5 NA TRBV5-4 CASSLAEGTQETQYF
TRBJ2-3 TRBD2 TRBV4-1 CASSQDTSGGTDTQYF
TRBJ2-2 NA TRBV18 CASSPGRNTGELFF
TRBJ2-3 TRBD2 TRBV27 CASRVQGLAGGTDTQYF
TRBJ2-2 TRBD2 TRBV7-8 CASMGGSGTGELFF
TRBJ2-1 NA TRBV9 CASSPTGRISGSYNEQFF
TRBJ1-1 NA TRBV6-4 CASSVRGGNTEAFF
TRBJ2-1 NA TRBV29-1 CSVEEVGGVGYNEQFF
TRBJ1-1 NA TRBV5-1 CASSLGVLAGVRNTEAFF
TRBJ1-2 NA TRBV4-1 CASSQRNYGYTF
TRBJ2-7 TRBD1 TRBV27 CASSLVGTGTYEQYF
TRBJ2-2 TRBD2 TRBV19 CASSIGLAGKNTGELFF
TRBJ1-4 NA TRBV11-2 CASSFLRTNPATNEKLFF
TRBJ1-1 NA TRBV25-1 CASNGYSNTEAFF
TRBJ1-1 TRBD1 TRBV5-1 CASSLYRDRVYEAFF
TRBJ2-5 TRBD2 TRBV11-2 CASRRIAGVVETQYF
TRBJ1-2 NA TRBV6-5 CASRETGYGYTF
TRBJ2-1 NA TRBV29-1 CSVRTGGSAEQFF
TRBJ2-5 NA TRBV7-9 CASSKTSVEETQYF
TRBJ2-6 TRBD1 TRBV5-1 CASSQGQGMGANVLTF
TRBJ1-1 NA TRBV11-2 CASSKRSGGWSTEAFF